These 6 T cell receptor beta chains were sequenced from one sample in a study of tumor and adjacent non-tumor tissue in lung cancer. The template was RNA from unsorted bulk tissue. A modified ARM-PCR protocol with three rounds of nested PCR amplified TCRbeta. From the multiplex PCR reads, TCRdb called clonotypes with MiXCR, one entry per CDR3 protein. The sample shows some 200,000 distinct CDR3 sequences, about 71% of them seen only once. Specimen: lung tumor tissue. The origin of the receptors is a man in his fifties or sixties with non-small cell lung cancer.

As concerns this clonotype: A single base separates this from a much larger clone, so it may be a read error. The chain employs TRBV7-8 and TRBJ1-2; possible D gene TRBD1, 5 bases. The CDR3 runs 14 residues. Germline V gene data show CDR1 as SGHVS and CDR2 as FQNEAQ. V lost 5 bases to trimming and J lost 7 bases, with 17 bases between them. The DNA for the CDR3 is TGTGCCAGCAGCCCAACGACAGAGCGGAGTGGCTACACCTTC. It specifies CASSPTTERSGYTF.

In regard to this clonotype: A clone one base away is much larger, so this may be a read error. The rearrangement links TRBV4-2 to TRBJ2-7; a possible D gene is TRBD1 (5 bases). The CDR3 length is 13 residues. From germline, CDR1 is LGHNA and CDR2 YNFKEQ. The CDR3 protein is CARSPGFPYEQYF. The CDR3 DNA sequence: TGTGCCAGGAGCCCAGGGTTTCCCTACGAGCAGTACTTC.

A note on this clonotype: A much larger clone sits a single nucleotide away, making a read error possible. The chain carries TRBV12-3 or TRBV12-4 and TRBJ1-1, with TRBD1 identical over 9 bases. The CDR3 runs 13 residues. With V trimmed by 3 bases and J by 13 bases, 9 bases remained unmatched. CDR3 protein: CASSLTGQGQVFF. CDR3 DNA: TGTGCCAGCAGTTTGACCGGACAGGGGCAGGTTTTCTTT.

This clonotype turned up a few times. A much larger clone sits a single nucleotide away, making a read error possible. The chain has TRBV20-1 and TRBJ1-2, with D hard to call. Looked up from germline, CDR1 is DFQATT and CDR2 is SNEGSKA (reference sequence). The CDR3 length is 11 residues. CDR3 amino acids: CSVRSSYGYTF. The CDR3 DNA reads TGCAGTGTTAGATCAAGCTATGGCTACACCTTC.

Note on this clonotype: At one of its ends the junction is not consistent with the germline gene, which may arise from a read error. This rearrangement joins TRBV4-3 to TRBJ2-6; D uncertain. This CDR3 contains 17 residues. Germline V gives CDR1 LGHNA, CDR2 YSLEER. The CDR3 protein is CASSQDRSPSRANVLTF. The CDR3 nucleotides are TGCGCCAGCAGCCAAGACAGGTCCCCCTCTAGGGCCAACGTCCTGACTTTC.

This clonotype was counted only a few times. The chain recombines TRBV7-8 with TRBJ1-2; D not certain. Deletions cut 5 bases from V and 7 bases from J, with 11 bases between. The CDR3 runs 12 residues. CDR1 is SGHVS and CDR2 is FQNEAQ in the germline V gene. DNA for the CDR3: TGTGCCAGCAGCCCAAAAGGGTCTGGCTACACCTTC. This gives the protein CASSPKGSGYTF.